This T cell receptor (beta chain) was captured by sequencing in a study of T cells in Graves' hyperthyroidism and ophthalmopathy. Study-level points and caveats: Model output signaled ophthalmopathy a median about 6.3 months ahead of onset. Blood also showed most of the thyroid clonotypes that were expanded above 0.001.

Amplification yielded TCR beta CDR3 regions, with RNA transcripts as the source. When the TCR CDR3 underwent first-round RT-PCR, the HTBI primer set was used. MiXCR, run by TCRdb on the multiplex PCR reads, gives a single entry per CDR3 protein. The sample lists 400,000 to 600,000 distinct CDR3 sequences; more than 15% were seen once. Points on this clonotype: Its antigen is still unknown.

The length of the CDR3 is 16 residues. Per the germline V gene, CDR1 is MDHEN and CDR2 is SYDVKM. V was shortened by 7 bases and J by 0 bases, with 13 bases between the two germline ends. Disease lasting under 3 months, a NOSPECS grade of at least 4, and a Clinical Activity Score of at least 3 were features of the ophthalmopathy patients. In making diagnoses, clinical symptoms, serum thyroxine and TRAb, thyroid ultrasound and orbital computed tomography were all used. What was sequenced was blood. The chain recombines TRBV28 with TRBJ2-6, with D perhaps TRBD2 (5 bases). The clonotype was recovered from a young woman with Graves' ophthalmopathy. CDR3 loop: CASISPRGSGANVLTF. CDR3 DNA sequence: TGTGCCAGCATTTCCCCACGGGGCTCTGGGGCCAACGTCCTGACTTTC.